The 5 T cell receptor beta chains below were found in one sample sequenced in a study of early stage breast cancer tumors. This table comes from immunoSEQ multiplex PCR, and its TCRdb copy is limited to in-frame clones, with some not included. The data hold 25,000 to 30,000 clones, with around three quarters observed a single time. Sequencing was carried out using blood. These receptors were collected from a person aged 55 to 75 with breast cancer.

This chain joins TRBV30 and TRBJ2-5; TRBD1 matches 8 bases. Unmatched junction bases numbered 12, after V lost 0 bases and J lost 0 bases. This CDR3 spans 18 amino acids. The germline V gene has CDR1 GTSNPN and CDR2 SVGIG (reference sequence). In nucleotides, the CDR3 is TGTGCCTGGAGTGTACCCTCCGACAGGGGTCCGTACCAAGAGACCCAGTACTTC. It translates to CAWSVPSDRGPYQETQYF.

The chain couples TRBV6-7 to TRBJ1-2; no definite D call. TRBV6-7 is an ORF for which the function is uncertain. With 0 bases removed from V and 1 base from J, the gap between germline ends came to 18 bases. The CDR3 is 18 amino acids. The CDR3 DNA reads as TGTGCCAGCAGTTACTCGATCCCAGCGACGCCGCTTAACTATGGCTACACCTTC. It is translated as CASSYSIPATPLNYGYTF.

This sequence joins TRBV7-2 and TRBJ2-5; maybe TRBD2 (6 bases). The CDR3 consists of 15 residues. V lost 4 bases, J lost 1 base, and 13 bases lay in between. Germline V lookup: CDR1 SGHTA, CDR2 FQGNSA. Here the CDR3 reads CASSSGLGPQETQYF. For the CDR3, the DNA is TGTGCCAGCAGCTCGGGACTCGGACCCCAAGAGACCCAGTACTTC.

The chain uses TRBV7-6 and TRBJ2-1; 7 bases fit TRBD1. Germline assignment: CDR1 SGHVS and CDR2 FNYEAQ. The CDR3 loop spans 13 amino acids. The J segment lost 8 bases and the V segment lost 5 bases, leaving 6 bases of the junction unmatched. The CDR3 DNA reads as TGTGCCAGCAGCCGACGACAGGGTTATGAGCAGTTCTTC. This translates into CASSRRQGYEQFF.

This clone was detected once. CDR3 nucleotides: TGCAGCGTTGATAAGGGGGACGAGCAGTACTTC. It specifies CSVDKGDEQYF. The chain joins TRBV29-1 to TRBJ2-7, with a tentative D call TRBD1 (6 bases). The CDR3 runs 11 residues. In germline, CDR1 is SQVTM, CDR2 ANQGSEA. V shed 3 bases and J shed 5 bases, with 8 bases lying between them.